What follows are 26 T cell receptor beta chains derived from one specimen sequenced in a study of OX40 agonist ivuxolimab in advanced cancers. Library method: the immunoSEQ multiplex PCR assay. TCRdb provides this immuneACCESS table in a form limited to in-frame rearrangements. Some clones are lacking; in checked studies, under half of them reflect an unresolved V gene, and why the rest are absent is not known. In all, the sample holds 55,000 to 70,000 clones, and approximately 83% of those were seen once. Approximately 0.92% of the sample is held by the ten biggest clonotypes. The material sequenced was CD4+ or CD8+ T cells sorted from blood, taken in a trial of the OX40 agonist ivuxolimab. These TCRs come from an adult with an advanced solid tumor such as melanoma, head and neck, liver or kidney cancer.

V is TRBV28 and J is TRBJ1-2, with TRBD1 matching over 10 bases. CDR1 is MDHEN and CDR2 is SYDVKM in the germline V gene. V gave up 4 bases and J gave up 8 bases; unmatched junction bases: 10. The CDR3 runs 15 residues. The CDR3: CASSSDPRDRGGYTF. The DNA for the CDR3 is TGTGCCAGCAGTTCTGACCCCCGGGACAGGGGAGGCTACACCTTC.

The chain employs TRBV11-2 and TRBJ2-1; D unclear. V was cut by 1 base and J by 12 bases, with 13 bases left in between. The germline CDR1 and CDR2 sequences are SGHAT and FQNNGV. The CDR3 contains 13 residues. CDR3 DNA: TGTGCCAGCAGCTTAGCAGGATCCAGGTGGCAGTTCTTC. It translates to CASSLAGSRWQFF. The full variable domain, completed using reference TRBV11-2 and TRBJ2-1, is EAGVAQSPRYKIIEKRQSVAFWCNPISGHATLYWYQQILGQGPKLLIQFQNNGVVDDSQLPKDRFSAERLKGVDSTLKIQPAKLEDSAVYLCASSLAGSRWQFFGPGTRLTVL.

CDR3 nucleotides: TGTGCCAGCAGTCTCAGGGCGATCGGCACTGAAGCTTTCTTT. The encoded protein is CASSLRAIGTEAFF. V usage is TRBV7-3 and J usage is TRBJ1-1; a weak D match, TRBD1 (5 bases). Trimming stripped 6 bases from V and 4 bases from J, with 15 bases between. The CDR3 sequence is 14 residues long. CDR1 and CDR2 (germline): SGHTA, FQGTGA.

This clone occurred once. This chain uses TRBV5-1 with TRBJ2-3; D not resolved. V was cut by 9 bases and J by 2 bases, with 10 bases left in between. Germline V gives CDR1 SGHRS, CDR2 YFSETQ. The CDR3 is 12 residues long. CDR3 sequence reads: CATQKDTDTQYF. DNA of the CDR3: TGCGCCACCCAAAAAGACACAGATACGCAGTATTTT.

The chain uses TRBV2 and TRBJ2-2, with D hard to call. This CDR3 region has 14 residues. The V end was cut by 2 bases, the J end by 6 bases, with 10 bases between. Looked up from germline, CDR1 is SNHLY and CDR2 is FYNNEI. The CDR3 nucleotides read TGTGCCAGCAGTGAACGCCGGATTGCCGGGGAGCTGTTTTTT. Amino acids: CASSERRIAGELFF.

By share, this clone counts as medium-sized. The rearrangement uses TRBV28 and TRBJ1-1; D possibly corresponds to TRBD1 (6 bases). Germline V gene lookup returns CDR1 MDHEN and CDR2 SYDVKM. There are 16 residues in the CDR3. V was cut by 6 bases and J by 0 bases, with 17 bases left in between. CDR3 nucleotides: TGTGCCAGCAGCGATGGGGGCATAGGAATGAACACTGAAGCTTTCTTT. Protein product: CASSDGGIGMNTEAFF.

V usage is TRBV7-2 and J usage is TRBJ2-2; D may be TRBD1 or TRBD2 (5 bases each). The CDR3 consists of 15 residues. Germline CDR1 SGHTA, CDR2 FQGNSA. Trimming shortened V by 0 bases and J by 0 bases, and 5 bases separated the two germline ends. The CDR3 DNA is TGTGCCAGCAGCTTAGCGGGACCGAACACCGGGGAGCTGTTTTTT. Residues: CASSLAGPNTGELFF.

The table lists this clone with a few counts. The chain uses TRBV6-6 and TRBJ1-5, with D hard to call. This CDR3 region has 14 residues. Per the germline V gene, CDR1 is MNHNY and CDR2 is SVGAGI (reference sequence). Trimming left V 0 bases short and J 0 bases short, with 3 bases between. The CDR3, as DNA: TGTGCCAGCAGTTACTCGAGTAGCAATCAGCCCCAGCATTTT. Translation: CASSYSSSNQPQHF.

The chain has TRBV6-1 and TRBJ1-1, with 8 nucleotides matching TRBD1. V lost 7 bases to trimming and J lost 0 bases; unmatched junction nucleotides: 4. This CDR3 contains 14 residues. Germline assignment: CDR1 MNHNS and CDR2 SASEGT. The CDR3 DNA is TGTGCCAGCACAGACAGGGGCCTGAACACTGAAGCTTTCTTT. Translation gives CASTDRGLNTEAFF.

On this clone itself: Other DNA sequences within the sample encode an identical CDR3. This chain connects TRBV27 to TRBJ2-5; D uncertain. V dropped 2 bases and J dropped 4 bases, with 2 bases sitting between them. The CDR3 is 11 amino acids. Germline CDR1 and CDR2: MNHEY and SMNVEV (reference sequence). For the CDR3, the DNA is TGTGCCAGCAGTTTAGGAGAGACCCAGTACTTC. This codes for CASSLGETQYF.

This sequence joins TRBV11-1 and TRBJ1-1; no definite D call. Germline CDR1 SGHAT, CDR2 FQDESV (reference sequence). This CDR3 is built from 13 residues. Trimming pared 2 bases from V and 1 base from J, leaving 5 bases between. This CDR3 is CASSLKKNTEAFF. The CDR3 bases are TGTGCCAGCAGCTTAAAGAAGAACACTGAAGCTTTCTTT.

V is TRBV5-6 and J is TRBJ2-7, with unresolved D. In germline, CDR1 is SGHDT, CDR2 YYEEEE. With 2 bases removed from V and 4 bases from J, the gap between germline ends came to 19 bases. CDR3 size: 16 residues. For the CDR3, the DNA is TGTGCCAGCAGCTTTTTGGCTTCCCCAACAGCATACGAGCAGTACTTC. As protein: CASSFLASPTAYEQYF. Supplemented by reference TRBV5-6 and TRBJ2-7, the full variable domain reads DAGVTQSPTHLIKTRGQQVTLRCSPKSGHDTVSWYQQALGQGPQFIFQYYEEEERQRGNFPDRFSGHQFPNYSSELNVNALLLGDSALYLCASSFLASPTAYEQYFGPGTRLTVT.

J is TRBJ2-5 and V is TRBV28; D is undetermined. Germline CDR1 reads MDHEN; CDR2 reads SYDVKM. The CDR3 has 12 residues. The V end lost 3 bases, the J end lost 5 bases, and 7 bases lay between the germline ends. In nucleotides, the CDR3 is TGTGCCAGCAGTTTGGTGGTCGAGACCCAGTACTTC. Amino acids: CASSLVVETQYF.

V is TRBV6-5 and J is TRBJ1-1; D is uncertain. The V and J ends lost 6 bases and 0 bases respectively, with 8 bases between them. The CDR3 has 13 amino acids. Germline-derived CDR1 and CDR2 are MNHEY and SVGAGI. The CDR3: CASRRGLNTEAFF. CDR3 coding DNA: TGTGCCAGCAGGCGCGGGTTGAACACTGAAGCTTTCTTT.

CDR3 coding DNA: TGCGCCAGCAGCCAACGGACAGGGTTTGACTATGGCTACACCTTC. It specifies CASSQRTGFDYGYTF. J is TRBJ1-2 and V is TRBV4-1, with 8 bases aligning to TRBD1. Germline V CDR1 and CDR2: MGHRA, YSYEKL. The CDR3 loop spans 15 amino acids. J gave up 3 bases and V 2 bases, and 5 bases lay outside the gene matches.

The chain couples TRBV27 to TRBJ2-2; TRBD1 or TRBD2 may be the D gene (5 bases each). The germline gives CDR1 MNHEY, CDR2 SMNVEV (reference sequence). The V end was cut by 3 bases, the J end by 3 bases, with 11 bases between. The CDR3 has 15 residues. The CDR3 is CASSFWDGYTGELFF. The CDR3 DNA sequence: TGTGCCAGCAGTTTTTGGGACGGCTACACCGGGGAGCTGTTTTTT.

The genes are TRBV2 and TRBJ1-2; D may be TRBD1 (5 bases). CDR1 is SNHLY, CDR2 FYNNEI, per germline. The CDR3 runs 12 residues. V gave up 11 bases and J gave up 6 bases, with 16 bases separating them. The CDR3 spells CAGRQGKDGYTF. CDR3 DNA sequence: TGTGCCGGCCGGCAGGGAAAGGATGGCTACACCTTC.

The rearrangement uses TRBV11-3 and TRBJ2-7; D gene ambiguous. V lost 4 bases and J 5 bases, leaving 12 bases between the germline ends. In germline, CDR1 is SGHNT, CDR2 YENEEA. CDR3 length: 13 residues. The CDR3 protein is CASSSTTTHEQYF. DNA for the CDR3: TGTGCCAGCAGCTCAACTACTACCCACGAGCAGTACTTC.

The chain joins TRBV6-6 to TRBJ1-4, with 8 bases identical to TRBD1. Germline V gene data show CDR1 as MNHNY and CDR2 as SVGAGI (reference sequence). The CDR3 has 15 residues. The J segment lost 1 base and the V segment lost 6 bases, leaving 4 bases of the junction unmatched. The CDR3 here is CASSQQGVTNEKLFF. In DNA form, the CDR3 reads TGTGCCAGCAGCCAACAGGGGGTAACTAATGAAAAACTGTTTTTT.

This clone was found a few times. The chain has TRBV2 and TRBJ2-7; D gene ambiguous. Germline CDR1 reads SNHLY; CDR2 reads FYNNEI. With 9 bases removed from V and 5 bases from J, the gap between germline ends came to 11 bases. The length of the CDR3 is 11 residues. In DNA form, the CDR3 reads TGTGCCAGTGCCCGTTCGAACGAGCAGTACTTC. It yields the protein CASARSNEQYF.

V and J are TRBV7-3 and TRBJ2-1; 9 bases are a match to TRBD2. J lost 6 bases, V lost 5 bases, and 5 bases had no gene match. CDR3 length equals 14 residues. CDR1 SGHTA and CDR2 FQGTGA come from the germline V gene. CDR3 residues: CASSLGTSFNEQFF. The CDR3 DNA sequence: TGTGCCAGCAGCCTCGGGACTAGCTTCAATGAGCAGTTCTTC.

CDR3 bases: TGCGCCAGCAGCCCCGCGGACAGTCGGGGAAACACCATATATTTT. Amino acid sequence: CASSPADSRGNTIYF. V is TRBV5-1 and J is TRBJ1-3, with D perhaps TRBD1 (6 bases). This CDR3 has 15 amino acids. Germline CDR1 reads SGHRS; CDR2 reads YFSETQ. Trimming cost V 4 bases and J 4 bases, with 15 bases left between them.

The chain carries TRBV7-9 and TRBJ2-7, with D unresolved. CDR3 length equals 12 residues. From germline, CDR1 is SEHNR and CDR2 FQNEAQ (reference sequence). V was shortened by 5 bases and J by 5 bases, with 10 bases between the two germline ends. The CDR3 sequence: CASSRSSNEQYF. The CDR3 bases are TGTGCCAGCAGCAGGTCAAGCAACGAGCAGTACTTC.

About this clone itself: This CDR3 is also generated by other DNA sequences in the sample. This sequence joins TRBV6-1 and TRBJ2-5; D perhaps matches TRBD2 (6 bases). Deletions cut 1 base from V and 4 bases from J, with 10 bases between. Germline assignment: CDR1 MNHNS and CDR2 SASEGT. The CDR3 spans 14 residues. CDR3 coding DNA: TGTGCCAGCAGTGAAGGGGGAGGAAGAGAGACCCAGTACTTC. The encoded protein is CASSEGGGRETQYF.

This chain joins TRBV23-1 and TRBJ2-1; D possibly corresponds to TRBD2 (5 bases). TRBV23-1 falls under the ORF class, with uncertain function. V was clipped by 2 bases and J by 9 bases, with 26 bases between them. The CDR3 runs to 18 residues. CDR3 coding DNA: TGCGCCAGCAGTCAAACTATGGAGGACGGAATCCTGGGGAGTGAGCAGTTCTTC. Residues: CASSQTMEDGILGSEQFF.

To note about this clone: Germline and junction disagree at one end, which may indicate a read error. V and J are TRBV25-1 and TRBJ1-2; 9 bases map to TRBD1. CDR3 length: 12 amino acids. Per germline, CDR1 MGHDK and CDR2 SYGVNS. In DNA, the CDR3 is TGTGCCAGCAGTCCAACTTATGGGACAGGGATGTTC. Its translation is CASSPTYGTGMF.